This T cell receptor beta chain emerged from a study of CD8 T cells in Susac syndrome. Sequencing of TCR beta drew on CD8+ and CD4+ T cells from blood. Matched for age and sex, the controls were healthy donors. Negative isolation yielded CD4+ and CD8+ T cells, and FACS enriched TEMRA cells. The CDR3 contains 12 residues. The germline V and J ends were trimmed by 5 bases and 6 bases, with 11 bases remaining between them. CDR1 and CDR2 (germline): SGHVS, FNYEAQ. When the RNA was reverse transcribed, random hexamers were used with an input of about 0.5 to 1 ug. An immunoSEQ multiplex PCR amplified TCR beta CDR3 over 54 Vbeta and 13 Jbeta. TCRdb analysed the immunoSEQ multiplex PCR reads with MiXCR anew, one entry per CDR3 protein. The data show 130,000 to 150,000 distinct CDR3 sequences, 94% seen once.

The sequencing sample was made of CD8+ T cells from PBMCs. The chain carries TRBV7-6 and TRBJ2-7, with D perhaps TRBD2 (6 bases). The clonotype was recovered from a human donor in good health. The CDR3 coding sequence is TGTGCCAGCAGCGAGACTAGATCCGAGCAGTACTTC. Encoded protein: CASSETRSEQYF.